The clone carrying this T cell receptor beta chain has a count of ten or more. The antigen is unknown. This entry is derived from a study of early T cells in non-severe SARS-CoV-2 infection. At the level of the study: Investigators sequenced bulk RNA drawn from unsorted whole blood, and chains remained unpaired.

Each cDNA molecule carried a unique molecular identifier. TCRdb redid the calling of the 5' RACE reads with MiXCR, one entry per CDR3 protein. The repertoire holds tens of thousands of distinct CDR3 sequences, with 6.5% to 8.5% as singletons. General study results and limits: Anti-spike CD8 responses were favored in VDJdb matching, and private and CD4 specificities were missed.

Germline assignment: CDR1 LNHDA and CDR2 SQIVND (reference sequence). V lost 4 bases to trimming and J lost 7 bases, with 20 bases between them. The CDR3 is 16 amino acids. The sequence was collected from an adult who was a healthcare worker with PCR-confirmed SARS-CoV-2 infection or an uninfected control (not recorded which). Sequencing input: whole blood. This sequence joins TRBV19 and TRBJ1-5, with a weak D call TRBD1 (5 bases). CDR3 sequence reads: CASSTRTPGSVQPQHF. The CDR3 region has the DNA TGTGCCAGTAGTACCAGGACACCTGGTTCAGTACAGCCCCAGCATTTT.